This T cell receptor beta chain was recovered during a study of blood T cell repertoires in COVID-19. Germline CDR1 and CDR2: KGHDR and SFDVKD. Deletions cut 4 bases from V and 7 bases from J, with 18 bases between. CDR3 size: 16 residues. Sequencing used immunoSEQ multiplex PCR; TCRdb keeps in-frame clones, though not all of them. Among around 17,000 clones listed, more than 65% were seen once. The gene calls are TRBV24-1 and TRBJ2-2; possible D gene TRBD1, 8 bases. The clonotype originates from a woman in her seventies with active COVID-19. Sequencing was done on a sample of peripheral blood. CDR3 in amino acids: CATSDPGQGGFGELFF. CDR3 bases: TGTGCCACCAGTGACCCCGGACAGGGAGGGTTCGGGGAGCTGTTTTTT.